These 30 T cell receptor beta chains were sequenced from one sample in a study of T cells in Graves' hyperthyroidism and ophthalmopathy. It was RNA transcripts that yielded the amplified TCR beta CDR3 regions. An initial round of RT-PCR targeting the TCR CDR3 relied on the HTBI primer set. TCRdb reprocessed the multiplex PCR reads with MiXCR, giving one entry per CDR3 protein. In the table there are around 350,000 distinct CDR3 sequences, about a sixth of which are singletons. The sample comprised blood. These receptors originate from a woman in her 30s with Graves' hyperthyroidism that later progressed to Graves' ophthalmopathy.

This clonotype has just one count. This chain joins TRBV28 and TRBJ1-2; a possible D gene is TRBD1 (5 bases). This CDR3 spans 13 amino acids. V was pared by 4 bases and J by 3 bases, with 9 bases between. CDR1 MDHEN and CDR2 SYDVKM come from the germline V gene. CDR3 in amino acids: CASSSPGHYGYTF. In nucleotides, the CDR3 is TGTGCCAGCAGTTCCCCGGGGCACTATGGCTACACCTTC.

This clonotype was detected ten times or more. This chain uses TRBV19 with TRBJ2-1; weak D call: TRBD1 (5 bases). The CDR3 is made up of 14 amino acids. Trimming removed 1 base from V and 6 bases from J, with 10 bases in between. CDR1 is LNHDA, CDR2 SQIVND, per germline (reference sequence). The CDR3 loop is CASSIGQRSNEQFF. The CDR3 nucleotides read TGTGCCAGTAGTATAGGACAGCGAAGCAATGAGCAGTTCTTC.

This clonotype was observed many times. The rearrangement uses TRBV30 and TRBJ1-1; maybe TRBD1 (6 bases). From germline, CDR1 is GTSNPN and CDR2 SVGIG (reference sequence). The length of the CDR3 is 13 residues. The ends were cut back, 6 bases at V and 1 base at J, with 12 bases in the middle. CDR3 sequence reads: CACTGSENTEAFF. Here the CDR3 DNA reads TGTGCCTGTACAGGGTCGGAGAACACTGAAGCTTTCTTT.

This chain uses TRBV19 with TRBJ1-2; D call uncertain. Trimming took 3 bases from V and 4 from J, leaving 12 bases between them. The CDR3 consists of 14 residues. Germline-derived CDR1 and CDR2 are LNHDA and SQIVND (reference sequence). The CDR3 DNA follows: TGTGCCAGTAGTATTGGCCCGGGAAGCTATGGCTACACCTTC. Its protein is CASSIGPGSYGYTF.

There are many counts of this clonotype. This chain uses TRBV19 with TRBJ1-2; 8 bases map to TRBD1. The CDR3 totals 14 residues. Germline CDR1 LNHDA, CDR2 SQIVND (reference sequence). V lost 6 bases, J lost 3 bases, and 6 bases stayed unmatched. CDR3 loop: CASSETGAHYGYTF. The CDR3 DNA sequence: TGTGCCAGTAGCGAGACAGGGGCGCACTATGGCTACACCTTC.

The J gene is TRBJ2-3, the V gene TRBV18, with D unresolved. This CDR3 spans 14 amino acids. Germline V gives CDR1 KGHSH, CDR2 LQKENI. With 8 bases removed from V and 0 bases from J, the gap between germline ends came to 12 bases. CDR3 DNA: TGTGCCAGCCACCAGTCGGGTAGCACAGATACGCAGTATTTT. This codes for CASHQSGSTDTQYF.

At least ten counts were recorded for this clonotype. The chain joins TRBV29-1 to TRBJ2-7; D remains ambiguous. Germline V gives CDR1 SQVTM, CDR2 ANQGSEA. CDR3 length: 15 residues. Deletions cut 0 bases from V and 3 bases from J, with 15 bases between. Written as DNA, the CDR3 is TGCAGCGTTGAAGAAGCAGGCGCGGAAAACTACGAGCAGTACTTC. Its protein is CSVEEAGAENYEQYF.

Note on this clonotype: At one boundary the junction diverges from the germline segment, which might be a read error. The rearrangement uses TRBV5-8 and TRBJ2-7, with D tentatively TRBD1 (6 bases). Germline assignment: CDR1 SGHTS and CDR2 YDEGEE. This CDR3 has 13 amino acids. The CDR3 DNA is TGTGTCAGCAAGGGCGGACAGCGGTACGAGCAGTACTTC. Amino acids: CVSKGGQRYEQYF.

At least ten counts were recorded for this clonotype. The chain uses TRBV7-9 and TRBJ1-1; D unclear. Germline loops: CDR1 SEHNR, CDR2 FQNEAQ (reference sequence). Trimming left V 6 bases short and J 3 bases short, with 11 bases between. The CDR3 covers 13 residues. As DNA, the CDR3 is TGTGCCAGCAGAGAAGAAGGGCACACTGAAGCTTTCTTT. As protein: CASREEGHTEAFF.

This clonotype was observed at least ten times. This rearrangement joins TRBV27 to TRBJ1-1, with 7 nucleotides matching TRBD1. In germline, CDR1 is MNHEY, CDR2 SMNVEV (reference sequence). The CDR3 contains 15 residues. After removal of 4 bases from V and 0 bases from J, the junction contained 5 bases not matched to a gene. CDR3 DNA sequence: TGTGCCAGCAGTTCCCAGGGACAGTTGAACACTGAAGCTTTCTTT. The encoded protein is CASSSQGQLNTEAFF.

This clonotype has more than one count but fewer than ten. The chain combines TRBV30 with TRBJ2-7, with D possibly being TRBD2 (5 bases). Trimming took off 0 bases at V and 2 bases at J, with 8 bases between the two ends. CDR1 and CDR2 (germline): GTSNPN, SVGIG (reference sequence). This CDR3 spans 13 amino acids. CDR3 DNA sequence: TGTGCCTGGAGTGTCGCGGGTCCCTACGAGCAGTACTTC. It yields the protein CAWSVAGPYEQYF.

The rearrangement links TRBV2 to TRBJ2-1, with 9 nucleotides matching TRBD1. The germline gives CDR1 SNHLY, CDR2 FYNNEI. The junction had 7 bases not matched to a gene; V was cut back by 6 bases and J by 4 bases. CDR3 length: 15 amino acids. The CDR3 nucleotides read TGTGCCAGCAGAACCGGGACAGGGTTGTACAATGAGCAGTTCTTC. Its protein product is CASRTGTGLYNEQFF.

This clonotype was picked up many times. The V call is TRBV29-1, the J call TRBJ1-1; 9 bases agree with TRBD1. The germline V gene encodes CDR1 SQVTM and CDR2 ANQGSEA. The CDR3 is 13 residues long. The V and J ends lost 7 bases and 1 base, in that order; junction bases with no gene match: 4. The CDR3 DNA reads TGCAGCGCACGGACAGGGGAGAACACTGAAGCTTTCTTT. Its protein is CSARTGENTEAFF.

This clonotype came up many times. The V and J genes are TRBV28 and TRBJ1-4; D uncertain. The V end was cut by 6 bases, the J end by 7 bases, with 15 bases between. The CDR3 sequence is 14 residues long. Germline V CDR1 and CDR2: MDHEN, SYDVKM. The chain's CDR3 is CASRVEPGSEKLFF. The CDR3 DNA follows: TGTGCCAGCAGGGTGGAGCCGGGGTCTGAAAAACTGTTTTTT.

This clonotype appeared many times. The genes are TRBV7-9 and TRBJ2-5, with 7 nucleotides matching TRBD2. The CDR3 has 15 residues. CDR1 is SEHNR and CDR2 is FQNEAQ in the germline V gene (reference sequence). The trim removed 2 bases at V and 1 base at J, leaving 4 bases unmatched. CDR3 amino acids: CASSLQRGGQETQYF. CDR3 sequence (DNA): TGTGCCAGCAGCTTACAGCGGGGAGGCCAAGAGACCCAGTACTTC.

This clonotype was observed at least ten times. This chain uses TRBV27 with TRBJ2-3; 14 positions agree with TRBD2. There are 15 residues in the CDR3. After removal of 6 bases from V and 9 bases from J, the junction contained 8 bases not matched to a gene. CDR1 is MNHEY and CDR2 is SMNVEV in the germline V gene (reference sequence). The CDR3 coding sequence is TGTGCCAGCAGCGGACTAGCGGGAGGAGTGGACACGCAGTATTTT. Its protein product is CASSGLAGGVDTQYF.

The rearrangement uses TRBV28 and TRBJ2-7, with a tentative D call TRBD1 (5 bases). CDR1 is MDHEN, CDR2 SYDVKM, per germline. Trimming pared 1 base from V and 2 bases from J, leaving 12 bases between. CDR3 size: 15 residues. The CDR3 nucleotides read TGTGCCAGCAGTTTATTCAGGGATGTGACCTACGAGCAGTACTTC. This gives the protein CASSLFRDVTYEQYF.

In its sample, this clonotype was seen a few times. CDR3 DNA sequence: TGTGCCAGCAGCCTGACGACAGAGAACACTGAAGCTTTCTTT. The encoded protein is CASSLTTENTEAFF. This chain uses TRBV7-9 with TRBJ1-1; TRBD1 is a possible D gene (5 bases). V lost 5 bases, J lost 1 base, and 11 bases lay in between. The CDR3 sequence is 14 residues long. Germline assignment: CDR1 SEHNR and CDR2 FQNEAQ (reference sequence).

This clonotype has a handful of counts. The J gene is TRBJ2-2, the V gene TRBV3-1; D gene unclear. Germline V gene sequence: CDR1 LGHDT, CDR2 YNNKEL (reference sequence). Trimming removed 1 base at V and 9 bases at J, with 12 bases between. This CDR3 has 14 amino acids. CDR3 sequence: CASSQGSLARELFF. The CDR3 nucleotides are TGTGCCAGCAGCCAAGGGTCGTTGGCGAGGGAGCTGTTTTTT.

To note about this clonotype: An end of the junction does not agree with germline; a read error may underlie this. The chain has TRBV15 and TRBJ2-7; 10 positions match TRBD2. From germline, CDR1 is LNHNV and CDR2 YYDKDF (reference sequence). This CDR3 region has 13 residues. The CDR3 loop is CATASGGSYEQYF. CDR3 DNA sequence: TGCGCCACCGCTAGCGGGGGATCCTACGAGCAGTACTTC.

The genes are TRBV7-9 and TRBJ1-4, with 9 bases fitting TRBD1. J gave up 4 bases and V 3 bases, and 6 bases lay outside the gene matches. The germline gives CDR1 SEHNR, CDR2 FQNEAQ (reference sequence). This CDR3 comprises 16 residues. This CDR3 reads CASSFTGGAVNEKLFF. In DNA form, the CDR3 reads TGTGCCAGCAGCTTCACAGGGGGCGCGGTTAATGAAAAACTGTTTTTT.

This clonotype was observed at least ten times. This chain joins TRBV3-1 and TRBJ2-5, with TRBD1 matching 8 bases. With V trimmed by 3 bases and J by 7 bases, 7 bases remained unmatched. There are 14 residues in the CDR3. CDR1 LGHDT and CDR2 YNNKEL come from the germline V gene (reference sequence). The CDR3 here is CASSQNQGALTQYF. The CDR3 bases are TGTGCCAGCAGCCAGAATCAGGGGGCTTTGACCCAGTACTTC.

In its sample, this clonotype was seen many times. CDR3 coding DNA: TGCAGTGCCCATACTAGCGGGGGGGCCACAGATACGCAGTATTTT. Protein product: CSAHTSGGATDTQYF. The gene calls are TRBV20-1 and TRBJ2-3, with 13 positions matching TRBD2. Germline lookup yields CDR1 DFQATT and CDR2 SNEGSKA (reference sequence). The CDR3 loop spans 15 amino acids. V shed 6 bases and J 2 bases; nucleotides not matched to a gene: 5.

This clonotype was observed a handful of times. V and J are TRBV10-3 and TRBJ2-3, with D possibly called TRBD1 or TRBD2 (5 bases each). The germline V and J ends were trimmed by 7 bases and 6 bases, with 11 bases remaining between them. Germline-derived CDR1 and CDR2 are ENHRY and SYGVKD. This CDR3 contains 12 residues. The CDR3, as DNA: TGTGCCATCATGGGACCCGGTGATACGCAGTATTTT. It yields the protein CAIMGPGDTQYF.

The V and J genes are TRBV28 and TRBJ1-2; the D gene is possibly TRBD1 (5 bases). V was shortened by 6 bases and J by 5 bases, with 13 bases between the two germline ends. The germline CDR1 and CDR2 sequences are MDHEN and SYDVKM. This CDR3 is 13 amino acids long. CDR3 DNA sequence: TGTGCCAGCAGCCCCCTCGGGGGGTATGGCTACACCTTC. This translates into CASSPLGGYGYTF.

This clonotype appeared many times. The rearrangement uses TRBV28 and TRBJ2-7; 7 bases are a match to TRBD1. This CDR3 contains 14 residues. CDR1 MDHEN and CDR2 SYDVKM come from the germline V gene. The junction had 14 bases not matched to a gene; V was cut back by 6 bases and J by 9 bases. The CDR3 here is CASSPRGSVSGQYF. CDR3 DNA: TGTGCCAGCAGCCCCAGGGGGTCCGTCTCAGGGCAGTACTTC.

This chain uses TRBV14 with TRBJ1-3; no reliable D call. The V end lost 4 bases, the J end lost 1 base, and 14 bases lay between the germline ends. CDR1 and CDR2 from the germline V gene are SGHDN and FVKESK. The CDR3 consists of 16 residues. CDR3 loop: CASSPLGRRSGNTIYF. In nucleotides, the CDR3 is TGTGCCAGCAGCCCCCTCGGCAGGAGGTCTGGAAACACCATATATTTT.

This clonotype came up once. The chain employs TRBV12-3 or TRBV12-4 and TRBJ2-5; a possible D gene is TRBD2 (6 bases). The CDR3 length is 14 residues. V was pared by 4 bases and J by 5 bases, with 14 bases between. CDR3 DNA: TGTGCCAGCAGTTACGGGCTAGCGTATGAGACCCAGTACTTC. The encoded protein is CASSYGLAYETQYF.

This clonotype was picked up many times. This sequence joins TRBV6-1 and TRBJ2-5, with 9 bases lining up with TRBD1. The J segment lost 10 bases and the V segment lost 6 bases, leaving 9 bases of the junction unmatched. There are 13 residues in the CDR3. Looked up from germline, CDR1 is MNHNS and CDR2 is SASEGT. The CDR3 protein is CASRTPGQGNQYF. Here the CDR3 DNA reads TGTGCCAGCAGAACCCCGGGACAGGGCAACCAGTACTTC.

The chain employs TRBV18 and TRBJ2-7, with 7 nucleotides matching TRBD1. CDR1 is KGHSH, CDR2 LQKENI, per germline. CDR3 length: 15 amino acids. With 3 bases clipped from V and 2 bases from J, the junction kept 7 bases outside the gene matches. CDR3 DNA: TGTGCCAGCTCACCCCTGACAGGGAATCCCTACGAGCAGTACTTC. It is translated as CASSPLTGNPYEQYF.